A single sample gave rise to the 26 T cell receptor beta chains below, sequenced in a study of cytomegalovirus exposure and HLA in healthy donors. The PCR had 60 Vbeta and 13 Jbeta primers. The data were produced by immunoSEQ multiplex PCR, yet TCRdb's version contains in-frame clones alone and is incomplete. The table includes 150,000 to 200,000 clones, around 80% detected once. The sequencing sample was made of PBMCs. The origin of the receptors is a male donor in good health and CMV-seronegative.

The chain uses TRBV11-3 and TRBJ2-7; tentatively, D is TRBD2 (6 bases). The CDR3 consists of 14 residues. Germline V gene lookup returns CDR1 SGHNT and CDR2 YENEEA. V was trimmed by 5 bases and J by 5 bases, leaving 16 bases between them. The DNA of the CDR3 is TGTGCCAGCAGCCCCAGTCCGGGGGACCACGAGCAGTACTTC. Amino acids: CASSPSPGDHEQYF.

The chain has TRBV7-7 and TRBJ2-6; TRBD1 aligns across 7 bases. The V gene's germline CDR1 is SSHAT and CDR2 FNYEAQ (reference sequence). The CDR3 covers 16 residues. V was clipped by 8 bases and J by 2 bases; unmatched bases: 9. The DNA of the CDR3 is TGTGCCAGCGCTAAGGCAGGGGGACCTGGGGCCAACGTCCTGACTTTC. Translating it yields CASAKAGGPGANVLTF.

The rearrangement links TRBV14 to TRBJ2-4, with D perhaps matching TRBD2 (5 bases). The germline V gene has CDR1 SGHDN and CDR2 FVKESK. V lost 8 bases to trimming and J lost 8 bases, with 16 bases between them. This CDR3 spans 13 amino acids. In DNA form, the CDR3 reads TGTGCCAGCTCCCCGGGAACCTCGTACATTCAGTACTTC. Translation: CASSPGTSYIQYF.

The chain employs TRBV5-1 and TRBJ2-7; 7 bases align to TRBD1. The germline gives CDR1 SGHRS, CDR2 YFSETQ. The CDR3 contains 17 residues. V lost 0 bases to trimming and J lost 1 base; unmatched junction nucleotides: 10. CDR3 protein: CASSLGETGRSSYEQYF. Here the CDR3 DNA reads TGCGCCAGCAGCTTGGGGGAGACAGGGCGATCATCCTACGAGCAGTACTTC.

The chain joins TRBV19 to TRBJ1-1; 8 bases map to TRBD1. Trimming removed 7 bases from V and 6 bases from J; junction bases left unmatched: 4. CDR3 length: 12 residues. The germline gives CDR1 LNHDA, CDR2 SQIVND (reference sequence). In nucleotides, the CDR3 is TGTGCCAGTATCTCCAGGGGGCCTGAAGCTTTCTTT. This translates into CASISRGPEAFF.

This clone was observed a few times. The gene calls are TRBV7-9 and TRBJ1-2; 9 nucleotides align to TRBD1. This CDR3 has 14 residues. V gave up 4 bases and J gave up 5 bases; unmatched junction bases: 5. Germline assignment: CDR1 SEHNR and CDR2 FQNEAQ (reference sequence). Here the CDR3 DNA reads TGTGCCAGCAGCTCGGGACAGGGAATTTATGGCTACACCTTC. The encoded protein is CASSSGQGIYGYTF.

For the CDR3, the DNA is TGCAGCGCCGGGACACTAGGCACTGAAGCTTTCTTT. As protein: CSAGTLGTEAFF. The chain is built from TRBV29-1 and TRBJ1-1; weak D call: TRBD1 (6 bases). The CDR3 consists of 12 residues. With 7 bases removed from V and 4 bases from J, the gap between germline ends came to 13 bases. Germline CDR1 and CDR2: SQVTM and ANQGSEA.

The sample holds a few counts of this clone. The chain links TRBV7-3 to TRBJ2-3, with a possible D match to TRBD1 (6 bases). CDR1 and CDR2 (germline): SGHTA, FQGTGA. Trimming pared 5 bases from V and 1 base from J, leaving 16 bases between. The CDR3 has 16 residues. The CDR3 is CASSKQGRRGTDTQYF. Written as DNA, the CDR3 is TGTGCCAGCAGCAAACAGGGCCGTCGGGGCACAGATACGCAGTATTTT.

This chain uses TRBV9 with TRBJ2-1, with D possibly matching TRBD2 (7 bases). The germline V gene has CDR1 SGDLS and CDR2 YYNGEE. V was cut by 0 bases and J by 8 bases, with 15 bases left in between. The CDR3 sequence is 15 residues long. The CDR3 sequence is CASSVVRGGDDEQFF. The CDR3 DNA follows: TGTGCCAGCAGCGTAGTAAGGGGGGGTGATGATGAGCAGTTCTTC.

The chain has TRBV9 and TRBJ2-7, with 8 bases lining up with TRBD1. The CDR3 runs 16 residues. The V gene end was trimmed by 3 bases and the J gene end by 5 bases; junction bases not matched to a gene: 13. Germline CDR1 reads SGDLS; CDR2 reads YYNGEE. CDR3 amino acids: CASSETTGTGRNEQYF. The DNA for the CDR3 is TGTGCCAGCAGCGAAACTACCGGGACAGGAAGAAACGAGCAGTACTTC.

The chain joins TRBV27 to TRBJ2-1, with D perhaps TRBD2 (6 bases). The CDR3 length is 14 residues. V was cut by 6 bases and J by 9 bases, with 18 bases left in between. The germline gives CDR1 MNHEY, CDR2 SMNVEV (reference sequence). CDR3 DNA sequence: TGTGCCAGCAGGCCTACCGGGGGTAGCTCTGAGCAGTTCTTC. Its translation is CASRPTGGSSEQFF.

The chain employs TRBV2 and TRBJ1-2; no clear D. Per the germline V gene, CDR1 is SNHLY and CDR2 is FYNNEI. V lost 8 bases and J 4 bases, leaving 11 bases between the germline ends. The CDR3 extends over 12 amino acids. DNA for the CDR3: TGTGCCAGCTTCAGGTGGATCTATGGCTACACCTTC. This encodes CASFRWIYGYTF.

CDR3 nucleotides: TGCAGCGTTGGGACTAGCGGGAGCTCCTACGAGCAGTACTTC. Translated, it gives CSVGTSGSSYEQYF. The chain uses TRBV29-1 and TRBJ2-7; 13 bases align to TRBD2. This CDR3 has 14 amino acids. Per the germline V gene, CDR1 is SQVTM and CDR2 is ANQGSEA. V dropped 4 bases and J dropped 0; count of bases not matched to a gene: 0.

This clone was counted between two and nine times. J is TRBJ1-1 and V is TRBV29-1; D is unresolved. The CDR3 contains 13 residues. The germline V and J ends were trimmed by 3 bases and 5 bases, with 13 bases remaining between them. CDR1 and CDR2 (germline): SQVTM, ANQGSEA. The CDR3: CSVDKGRRTEAFF. The CDR3 DNA follows: TGCAGCGTTGATAAGGGAAGGAGGACTGAAGCTTTCTTT. The full variable domain, completed using reference TRBV29-1 and TRBJ1-1, is SAVISQKPSRDICQRGTSLTIQCQVDSQVTMMFWYRQQPGQSLTLIATANQGSEATYESGFVIDKFPISRPNLTFSTLTVSNMSPEDSSIYLCSVDKGRRTEAFFGQGTRLTVV.

The chain carries TRBV6-4 and TRBJ2-3; 10 bases align to TRBD2. Unmatched junction bases numbered 0, after V lost 3 bases and J lost 3 bases. This CDR3 has 14 residues. Germline CDR1 and CDR2: MRHNA and SNTAGT. This CDR3 reads CASSEGLATDTQYF. The CDR3, as DNA: TGTGCCAGCAGTGAGGGACTAGCGACAGATACGCAGTATTTT.

The chain uses TRBV25-1 and TRBJ1-2; 12 nucleotides line up with TRBD1. Germline V gives CDR1 MGHDK, CDR2 SYGVNS. CDR3 length: 17 amino acids. The V and J ends lost 1 base and 5 bases, in that order; junction bases with no gene match: 8. The CDR3 is CASSESGTGGTLYGYTF. The CDR3 DNA sequence: TGTGCCAGCAGTGAATCTGGGACAGGGGGCACTCTGTATGGCTACACCTTC.

The CDR3 sequence is CASSVLAGGGTDTQYF. As DNA, the CDR3 is TGTGCCAGCAGCGTATTAGCGGGAGGGGGCACAGATACGCAGTATTTT. The chain recombines TRBV9 with TRBJ2-3, with 11 bases that match TRBD2. With V trimmed by 1 base and J by 1 base, 2 bases remained unmatched. Germline V gene lookup returns CDR1 SGDLS and CDR2 YYNGEE. This CDR3 comprises 16 residues.

The rearrangement joins TRBV5-1 to TRBJ1-5, with TRBD1 matching over 8 bases. The germline V gene encodes CDR1 SGHRS and CDR2 YFSETQ. CDR3 size: 14 residues. Losses at the gene ends were 3 bases for V and 4 bases for J; bases not matched to a gene: 3. The chain's CDR3 is CASSSGGPNQPQHF. The DNA of the CDR3 is TGCGCCAGCAGCTCAGGGGGCCCGAATCAGCCCCAGCATTTT.

The CDR3: CASSPSLAGGSYEQYF. The DNA for the CDR3 is TGTGCCAGCAGTCCATCACTAGCGGGAGGGTCCTACGAGCAGTACTTC. The rearrangement uses TRBV27 and TRBJ2-7, with TRBD2 matching 13 bases. The ends lost 5 bases at V and 1 base at J; junction bases unmatched: 5. The CDR3 is 16 residues long. The germline V gene encodes CDR1 MNHEY and CDR2 SMNVEV (reference sequence).

The chain joins TRBV6-6 to TRBJ2-7, with D perhaps matching TRBD1 (5 bases). The CDR3 length is 14 residues. Trimming took off 6 bases at V and 0 bases at J, with 12 bases between the two ends. Germline V gene data show CDR1 as MNHNY and CDR2 as SVGAGI (reference sequence). CDR3 nucleotide sequence: TGTGCCAGCAGGGACATGGGATACTCCTACGAGCAGTACTTC. This sequence encodes CASRDMGYSYEQYF.

The chain recombines TRBV6-5 with TRBJ2-3, with a tentative D call TRBD1 (5 bases). The V and J ends lost 8 bases and 5 bases respectively, with 20 bases between them. This CDR3 has 15 residues. Germline CDR1 reads MNHEY; CDR2 reads SVGAGI. The CDR3 loop is CASFSSSGIGDTQYF. The CDR3 DNA is TGTGCCAGCTTTTCTAGTTCAGGGATTGGAGATACGCAGTATTTT.

This clone was seen a few times. The chain couples TRBV27 to TRBJ1-5; 10 positions agree with TRBD1. The CDR3 runs to 16 residues. Germline loops: CDR1 MNHEY, CDR2 SMNVEV (reference sequence). V shed 5 bases and J 0 bases; nucleotides not matched to a gene: 4. The CDR3 here is CASSRDRGSSNQPQHF. The DNA of the CDR3 is TGTGCCAGCAGTCGGGACAGGGGTTCTAGCAATCAGCCCCAGCATTTT.

This chain connects TRBV10-3 to TRBJ2-6; 8 nucleotides line up with TRBD2. V lost 0 bases to trimming and J lost 4 bases; unmatched junction nucleotides: 14. From germline, CDR1 is ENHRY and CDR2 SYGVKD. The CDR3 has 20 residues. In DNA form, the CDR3 reads TGTGCCATCAGTGAGTCGATCCGGCCTTCCAGCGGGGGCGGGGCCAACGTCCTGACTTTC. Protein sequence: CAISESIRPSSGGGANVLTF.

The chain carries TRBV29-1 and TRBJ2-5; 7 nucleotides agree with TRBD1. The DNA end favors TRBJ2-7, so the J call may be wrong. The CDR3 spans 12 residues. CDR1 and CDR2 (germline): SQVTM, ANQGSEA. CDR3 DNA sequence: TGCAGCGTTCTACAGGGGACCTACGAGCAGTACTTC. Translation: CSVLQGTYEQYF.

J is TRBJ2-5 and V is TRBV29-1; D perhaps matches TRBD1 (6 bases). Trimming pared 6 bases from V and 2 bases from J, leaving 10 bases between. The CDR3 length is 12 residues. The V gene's germline CDR1 is SQVTM and CDR2 ANQGSEA. CDR3 protein: CSVQGYQETQYF. The DNA of the CDR3 is TGCAGCGTCCAGGGGTATCAAGAGACCCAGTACTTC.

This clone was seen once. The CDR3 DNA follows: TGTGCCAGCAGCGACAGGGGGGGGGCCTTTCCCGGGGAGCTGTTTTTT. Protein product: CASSDRGGAFPGELFF. The rearrangement links TRBV7-2 to TRBJ2-2, with 9 bases fitting TRBD1. The ends lost 5 bases at V and 6 bases at J; junction bases unmatched: 10. This CDR3 region has 16 residues. Germline lookup yields CDR1 SGHTA and CDR2 FQGNSA. Variable domain in full (rest from reference TRBV7-2 and TRBJ2-2): GAGVSQSPSNKVTEKGKDVELRCDPISGHTALYWYRQSLGQGLEFLIYFQGNSAPDKSGLPSDRFSAERTGGSVSTLTIQRTQQEDSAVYLCASSDRGGAFPGELFFGEGSRLTVL.